The clone carrying this T cell receptor beta chain was observed a few times. The antigen is undetermined. For the second PCR, which ran for roughly 7 to 11 cycles, a sample-barcoded 5' primer and a J-beta primer mix were used. Each cDNA was tagged by a template-switch adaptor containing 12 random nucleotides. Each CDR3 protein is one row after TCRdb ran MiXCR on the 5' RACE reads. The table shows over 500,000 distinct CDR3 sequences, with about 28% occurring only once. This entry comes from a study of blood T cells in healthy people across ages. Deletions cut 4 bases from V and 1 base from J, with 13 bases between. CDR1 SGHRS and CDR2 YFSETQ come from the germline V gene. The CDR3 is 15 residues long. The study's findings and limits: The study could not conclusively compare naive and antigen-experienced cells, given its unsorted PBMCs. Compared with aged donors, long-lived donors showed fewer expanded clones, suggesting selection. Per million T cells, the diversity of TCR beta decreased roughly linearly as age advanced.

Another study also made use of these data, one on T cells of mothers and their children.

The chain has TRBV5-1 and TRBJ2-3; possible D gene TRBD1, 6 bases. This clonotype was obtained from a boy between 2 and 10 years old in good health. Sequenced input: blood. In DNA form, the CDR3 reads TGCGCCAGCAGCCACAGGGAAGGGGGCACAGATACGCAGTATTTT. Protein: CASSHREGGTDTQYF.